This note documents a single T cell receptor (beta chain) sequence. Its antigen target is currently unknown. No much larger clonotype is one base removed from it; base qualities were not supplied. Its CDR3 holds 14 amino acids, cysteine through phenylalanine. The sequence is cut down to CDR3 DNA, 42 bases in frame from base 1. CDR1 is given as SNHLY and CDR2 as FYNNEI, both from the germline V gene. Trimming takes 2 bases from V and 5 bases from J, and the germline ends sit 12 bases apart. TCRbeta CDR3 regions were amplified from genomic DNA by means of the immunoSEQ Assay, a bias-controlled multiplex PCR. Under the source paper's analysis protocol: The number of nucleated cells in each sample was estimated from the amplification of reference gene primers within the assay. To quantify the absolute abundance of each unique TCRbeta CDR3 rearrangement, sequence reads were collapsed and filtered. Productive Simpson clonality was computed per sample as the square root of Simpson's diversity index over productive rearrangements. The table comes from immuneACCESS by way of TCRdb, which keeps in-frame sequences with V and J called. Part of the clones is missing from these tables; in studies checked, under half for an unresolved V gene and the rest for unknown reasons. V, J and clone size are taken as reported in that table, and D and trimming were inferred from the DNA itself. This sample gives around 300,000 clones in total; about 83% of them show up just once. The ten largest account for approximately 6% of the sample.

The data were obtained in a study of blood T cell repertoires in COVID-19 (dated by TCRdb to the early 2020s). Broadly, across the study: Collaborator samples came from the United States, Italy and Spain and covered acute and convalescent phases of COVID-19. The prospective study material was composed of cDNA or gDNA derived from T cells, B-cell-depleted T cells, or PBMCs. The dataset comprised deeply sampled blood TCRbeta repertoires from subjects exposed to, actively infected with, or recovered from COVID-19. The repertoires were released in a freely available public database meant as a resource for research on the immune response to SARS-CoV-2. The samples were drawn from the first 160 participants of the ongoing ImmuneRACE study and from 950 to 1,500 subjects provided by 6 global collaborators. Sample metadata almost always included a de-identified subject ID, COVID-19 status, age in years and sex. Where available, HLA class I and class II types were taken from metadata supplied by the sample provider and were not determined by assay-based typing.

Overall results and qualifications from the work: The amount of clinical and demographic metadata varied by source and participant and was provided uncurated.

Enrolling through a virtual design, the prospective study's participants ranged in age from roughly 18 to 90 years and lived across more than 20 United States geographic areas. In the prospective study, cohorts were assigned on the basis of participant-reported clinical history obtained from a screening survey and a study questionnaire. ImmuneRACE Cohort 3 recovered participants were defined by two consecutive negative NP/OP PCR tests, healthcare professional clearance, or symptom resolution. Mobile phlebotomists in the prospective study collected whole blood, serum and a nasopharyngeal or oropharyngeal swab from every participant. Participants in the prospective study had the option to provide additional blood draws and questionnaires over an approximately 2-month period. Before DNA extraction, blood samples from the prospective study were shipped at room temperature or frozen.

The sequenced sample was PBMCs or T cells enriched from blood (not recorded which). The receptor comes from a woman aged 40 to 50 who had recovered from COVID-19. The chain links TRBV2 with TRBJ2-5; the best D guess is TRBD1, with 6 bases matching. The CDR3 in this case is CASSEHRVVETQYF. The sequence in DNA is TGTGCCAGCAGTGAACACAGGGTGGTGGAGACCCAGTACTTC.